One sample yielded the 10 T cell receptor beta chains listed below, sequenced in a study of cytomegalovirus exposure and HLA in healthy donors. With 60 Vbeta and 13 Jbeta primers, the PCR was carried out. Produced via immunoSEQ multiplex PCR; TCRdb's table is partial and in-frame only. The sample consists of about 200,000 clones, roughly 80% of them appearing once. Sequencing was carried out using PBMCs. The source is a woman aged 18-29 years in good health and CMV-seronegative.

The chain combines TRBV6-5 with TRBJ2-2; 9 bases are shared with TRBD2. Germline trimming cut 5 bases from V and 7 bases from J; bases unmatched to any gene: 5. Germline loops: CDR1 MNHEY, CDR2 SVGAGI. The CDR3 has 14 amino acids. CDR3 sequence (DNA): TGTGCCAGCAGTCTAGCGGGAAGGGGCGGGGAGCTGTTTTTT. Protein sequence: CASSLAGRGGELFF.

The CDR3 loop is CASSSPGLAGGPTDTQYF. The CDR3 region has the DNA TGTGCCAGCAGCTCCCCTGGACTAGCGGGAGGCCCCACAGATACGCAGTATTTT. The genes are TRBV7-2 and TRBJ2-3, with 14 bases aligning to TRBD2. Trimming cost V 4 bases and J 2 bases; bases outside gene matches: 8. This CDR3 has 18 residues. Per germline, CDR1 SGHTA and CDR2 FQGNSA. Based on the CDR3 plus reference TRBV7-2 and TRBJ2-3, the full variable domain is GAGVSQSPSNKVTEKGKDVELRCDPISGHTALYWYRQSLGQGLEFLIYFQGNSAPDKSGLPSDRFSAERTGGSVSTLTIQRTQQEDSAVYLCASSSPGLAGGPTDTQYFGPGTRLTVL.

The J gene is TRBJ1-5, the V gene TRBV6-5, with 8 bases that match TRBD1. Germline CDR1 is MNHEY and CDR2 is SVGAGI. Losses at the gene ends were 5 bases for V and 1 base for J; bases not matched to a gene: 4. This CDR3 region has 15 residues. In DNA form, the CDR3 reads TGTGCCAGCAGTACCGACAGGGGAAGCAATCAGCCCCAGCATTTT. It is translated as CASSTDRGSNQPQHF.

This chain links TRBV6-1 with TRBJ1-2, with TRBD1 matching 7 bases. This CDR3 contains 13 residues. Germline CDR1 reads MNHNS; CDR2 reads SASEGT. V gave up 7 bases and J gave up 0 bases; unmatched junction bases: 2. The CDR3 DNA follows: TGTGCCAGCATGGGACAGCCTAACTATGGCTACACCTTC. Its translation is CASMGQPNYGYTF.

The chain uses TRBV29-1 and TRBJ1-2; 10 bases are a match to TRBD1. With V trimmed by 5 bases and J by 4 bases, 4 bases remained unmatched. The CDR3 totals 13 residues. CDR1 and CDR2 from the germline V gene are SQVTM and ANQGSEA. The CDR3 DNA is TGCAGCGTTCTGGGACAGGGGTTCTATGGCTACACCTTC. It codes for CSVLGQGFYGYTF. Based on the CDR3 plus reference TRBV29-1 and TRBJ1-2, the full variable domain is SAVISQKPSRDICQRGTSLTIQCQVDSQVTMMFWYRQQPGQSLTLIATANQGSEATYESGFVIDKFPISRPNLTFSTLTVSNMSPEDSSIYLCSVLGQGFYGYTFGSGTRLTVV.

This chain joins TRBV7-9 and TRBJ2-5, with D possibly being TRBD2 (6 bases). CDR1 is SEHNR and CDR2 is FQNEAQ in the germline V gene (reference sequence). The CDR3 is made up of 15 amino acids. Trimming left V 1 base short and J 3 bases short, with 12 bases between. This chain's CDR3 is CASSLGTNFKETQYF. The CDR3 DNA follows: TGTGCCAGCAGCTTAGGGACTAACTTTAAAGAGACCCAGTACTTC.

The genes are TRBV7-9 and TRBJ1-5; D not certain. This CDR3 contains 13 residues. V lost 11 bases to trimming and J lost 3 bases, with 14 bases between them. Germline V lookup: CDR1 SEHNR, CDR2 FQNEAQ (reference sequence). The CDR3 nucleotides are TGTGCCGCGGGGTCCAGCCCCAATCAGCCCCAGCATTTT. This codes for CAAGSSPNQPQHF.

As regards this clone: A read error may account for a junction end that differs from germline. The rearrangement links TRBV7-9 to TRBJ2-7; possible D gene TRBD2, 5 bases. Germline CDR1 SEHNR, CDR2 FQNEAQ (reference sequence). This CDR3 is 15 amino acids long. The CDR3 DNA sequence: TGTTCCAGCGCATCGAGGGAGTTTGAGGGTTACGAGCAGTACTTC. This gives the protein CSSASREFEGYEQYF. The full variable domain, with the rest looked up from reference TRBV7-9 and TRBJ2-7, is DTGVSQNPRHKITKRGQNVTFRCDPISEHNRLYWYRQTLGQGPEFLTYFQNEAQLEKSRLLSDRFSAERPKGSFSTLEIQRTEQGDSAMYLCSSASREFEGYEQYFGPGTRLTVT.

The CDR3: CASTAWGRADTQYF. The CDR3 DNA reads as TGTGCCAGCACCGCGTGGGGGCGCGCAGATACGCAGTATTTT. The V and J genes are TRBV5-6 and TRBJ2-3; D possibly corresponds to TRBD1 (6 bases). Germline V gives CDR1 SGHDT, CDR2 YYEEEE. There are 14 residues in the CDR3. Trimming shortened V by 6 bases and J by 4 bases, and 15 bases separated the two germline ends.

The V and J genes are TRBV7-8 and TRBJ2-7; D not resolved. Deletions cut 1 base from V and 3 bases from J, with 7 bases between. This CDR3 is 13 amino acids long. Germline assignment: CDR1 SGHVS and CDR2 FQNEAQ. The DNA of the CDR3 is TGTGCCAGCAGCTTAGGATCCTACTACGAGCAGTACGTC. Protein: CASSLGSYYEQYV.